Sequencing of this TCR beta chain was carried out in a study of blood T cell repertoires in COVID-19. Authors' methods: Using reference gene primer amplification, nucleated cell counts were estimated. Produced via immunoSEQ multiplex PCR; TCRdb's table is partial and in-frame only. The V and J calls and clone size were taken over from that table, and D and trimming were inferred from the DNA. The table has 50,000 to 65,000 clones, more than 70% seen once. Looked up from germline, CDR1 is SGHKS and CDR2 is YYEKEE (reference sequence). V shed 0 bases, J shed 2 bases, and the junction held 2 bases outside the gene matches. The CDR3 covers 15 residues.

The sequence derives from a human donor in a cohort sampled during active COVID-19. Input material: peripheral blood. The chain has TRBV5-5 and TRBJ2-1; 7 nucleotides align to TRBD1. The CDR3 loop is CASSLVGQPYNEQFF. The CDR3 nucleotides are TGTGCCAGCAGCTTGGTGGGACAGCCCTACAATGAGCAGTTCTTC.